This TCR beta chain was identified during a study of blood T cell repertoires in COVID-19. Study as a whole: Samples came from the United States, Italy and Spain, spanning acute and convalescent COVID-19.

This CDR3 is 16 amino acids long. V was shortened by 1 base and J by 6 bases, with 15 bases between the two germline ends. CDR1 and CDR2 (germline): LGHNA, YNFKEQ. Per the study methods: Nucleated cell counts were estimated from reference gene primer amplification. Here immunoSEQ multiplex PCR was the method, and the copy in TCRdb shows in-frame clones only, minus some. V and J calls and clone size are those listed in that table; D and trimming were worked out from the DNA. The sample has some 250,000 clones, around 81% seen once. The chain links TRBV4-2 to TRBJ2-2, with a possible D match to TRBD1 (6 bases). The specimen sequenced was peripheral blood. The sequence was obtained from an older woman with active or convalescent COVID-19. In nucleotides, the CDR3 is TGTGCCAGCAGCCAAGTTTTCTCCGGGACATCCGGGGAGCTGTTTTTT. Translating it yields CASSQVFSGTSGELFF.